The count of the clone carrying this T cell receptor (beta chain) is one. Germline CDR1 and CDR2: PRHDT and FYEKMQ (reference sequence). The CDR3 runs to 16 residues. Trimming took 5 bases from V and 4 from J; bases not matched to a gene: 10. The source of the sample is a study of blood T cell repertoires in COVID-19. Study in general: Donors in the United States, Italy and Spain gave samples during acute or convalescent COVID-19. T cells, B-cell-depleted T cells, or PBMCs supplied cDNA or gDNA.

As originally analysed: Using reference gene primer amplification, nucleated cell counts were estimated. Repertoires were generated with immunoSEQ multiplex PCR, while TCRdb's copy carries only in-frame clones and drops some. V, J and clone size are those of that table, while D and trimming were read from the DNA. The table lists some 140,000 clones, about 89% of them singletons. The TCR comes from a man in his fifties or sixties with acute or convalescent COVID-19. This chain connects TRBV13 to TRBJ2-3, with 9 bases aligning to TRBD2. Sequenced input: peripheral blood. The CDR3 reads CASSPLRGLAPDTQYF. CDR3 sequence (DNA): TGTGCCAGCAGCCCTCTCCGGGGACTAGCTCCAGATACGCAGTATTTT. Supplemented by reference TRBV13 and TRBJ2-3, the full variable domain reads AAGVIQSPRHLIKEKRETATLKCYPIPRHDTVYWYQQGPGQDPQFLISFYEKMQSDKGSIPDRFSAQQFSDYHSELNMSSLELGDSALYFCASSPLRGLAPDTQYFGPGTRLTVL.